These 10 T cell receptor beta chains originate from one sample sequenced in a study of T cells after posttransplantation cyclophosphamide. This table comes from immunoSEQ multiplex PCR, and its TCRdb copy is limited to in-frame clones, with some not included. Among tens of thousands of clones listed, more than 70% were seen once. The sample consisted of PBMCs. These receptors were obtained from a woman aged 60 to 75 with a blood cancer, CMV-positive, and with a related stem cell donor.

CDR3 protein: CASSSRGNTGELFF. CDR3 DNA: TGTGCCAGCAGCTCCCGGGGGAACACCGGGGAGCTGTTTTTT. The chain employs TRBV7-8 and TRBJ2-2; TRBD2 might be the D (5 bases). The ends were cut back, 4 bases at V and 1 base at J, with 7 bases in the middle. This CDR3 region has 14 residues. The germline V gene has CDR1 SGHVS and CDR2 FQNEAQ.

This clone came up a few times. The V gene is TRBV5-4, the J gene TRBJ2-3; the D gene is possibly TRBD1 (6 bases). V dropped 4 bases and J dropped 9 bases, with 24 bases sitting between them. Looked up from germline, CDR1 is SGHNT and CDR2 is YYREEE (reference sequence). CDR3 length equals 16 residues. The CDR3 sequence: CASSGGDLVGLATQYF. The DNA of the CDR3 is TGTGCCAGCAGCGGGGGCGATTTGGTGGGATTGGCCACGCAGTATTTT. The variable domain in full, with the rest retrieved from reference TRBV5-4 and TRBJ2-3, is ETGVTQSPTHLIKTRGQQVTLRCSSQSGHNTVSWYQQALGQGPQFIFQYYREEENGRGNFPPRFSGLQFPNYSSELNVNALELDDSALYLCASSGGDLVGLATQYFGPGTRLTVL.

V usage is TRBV27 and J usage is TRBJ1-5, with a tentative D call TRBD1 (5 bases). V was trimmed by 6 bases and J by 0 bases, leaving 9 bases between them. Per germline, CDR1 MNHEY and CDR2 SMNVEV (reference sequence). The CDR3 sequence is 14 residues long. CDR3 residues: CASRGGFSNQPQHF. The CDR3 bases are TGTGCCAGCAGGGGGGGGTTTAGCAATCAGCCCCAGCATTTT.

Of note for this clone: The sample carries other DNA sequences with the same CDR3. The chain joins TRBV5-1 to TRBJ2-3; possible D gene TRBD2, 6 bases. V lost 4 bases and J 2 bases, leaving 8 bases between the germline ends. CDR3 length: 13 amino acids. Germline loops: CDR1 SGHRS, CDR2 YFSETQ. The CDR3 DNA reads TGCGCCAGCAGCCTGGGACTCACAGATACGCAGTATTTT. It is translated as CASSLGLTDTQYF.

V gene TRBV5-1 combines with J gene TRBJ2-2; unclear D gene. This CDR3 is built from 13 residues. Germline assignment: CDR1 SGHRS and CDR2 YFSETQ. Trimming removed 1 base at V and 5 bases at J, with 6 bases between. Here the CDR3 DNA reads TGCGCCAGCAGCTTGTCCGAGACCGGGGAGCTGTTTTTT. It translates to CASSLSETGELFF.

The V call is TRBV5-1, the J call TRBJ1-5; D ambiguous. V was cut by 5 bases and J by 4 bases, with 16 bases left in between. The V gene's germline CDR1 is SGHRS and CDR2 YFSETQ. The CDR3 spans 15 residues. The CDR3 DNA sequence: TGCGCCAGCAGTTATTCCGGCCTAGAAAATCAGCCCCAGCATTTT. Its protein is CASSYSGLENQPQHF. Using reference TRBV5-1 and TRBJ1-5 for the parts outside the CDR3, the full variable domain is KAGVTQTPRYLIKTRGQQVTLSCSPISGHRSVSWYQQTPGQGLQFLFEYFSETQRNKGNFPGRFSGRQFSNSRSEMNVSTLELGDSALYLCASSYSGLENQPQHFGDGTRLSIL.

The CDR3: CASSQQATSNQPQHF. CDR3 DNA: TGTGCCAGCAGCCAACAGGCGACCAGCAATCAGCCCCAGCATTTT. This rearrangement joins TRBV7-2 to TRBJ1-5, with D possibly being TRBD1 (5 bases). Per germline, CDR1 SGHTA and CDR2 FQGNSA. The CDR3 runs to 15 residues. V lost 5 bases, J lost 1 base, and 12 bases lay in between.

The chain joins TRBV7-6 to TRBJ2-3, with D possibly matching TRBD2 (5 bases). CDR3 length equals 15 residues. CDR1 and CDR2 (germline): SGHVS, FNYEAQ. The V gene lost 1 base and the J gene lost 0 bases, with 8 bases spanning the gap. CDR3 region: CASSLGGASTDTQYF. The CDR3, as DNA: TGTGCCAGCAGCTTAGGGGGAGCTAGCACAGATACGCAGTATTTT.

The V call is TRBV10-1, the J call TRBJ2-7, with TRBD1 as a possible D gene (6 bases). Germline V gene data show CDR1 as WNHNN and CDR2 as SYGVQD (reference sequence). V shed 3 bases and J shed 4 bases, with 16 bases lying between them. The CDR3 is 15 amino acids. DNA for the CDR3: TGCGCCAGCAGTGAATTAGGGGGACCAGGGTACGAGCAGTACTTC. Protein: CASSELGGPGYEQYF.

J is TRBJ2-1 and V is TRBV5-1; a weak D match, TRBD2 (7 bases). The CDR3 covers 16 residues. Germline V lookup: CDR1 SGHRS, CDR2 YFSETQ. Trimming shortened V by 5 bases and J by 7 bases, and 22 bases separated the two germline ends. The CDR3 coding sequence is TGCGCCAGCAGTCCTAGAGGGGGGAGGGCCAGGAATGAGCAGTTCTTC. Translated: CASSPRGGRARNEQFF. The variable domain in full, completed from reference TRBV5-1 and TRBJ2-1, reads KAGVTQTPRYLIKTRGQQVTLSCSPISGHRSVSWYQQTPGQGLQFLFEYFSETQRNKGNFPGRFSGRQFSNSRSEMNVSTLELGDSALYLCASSPRGGRARNEQFFGPGTRLTVL.